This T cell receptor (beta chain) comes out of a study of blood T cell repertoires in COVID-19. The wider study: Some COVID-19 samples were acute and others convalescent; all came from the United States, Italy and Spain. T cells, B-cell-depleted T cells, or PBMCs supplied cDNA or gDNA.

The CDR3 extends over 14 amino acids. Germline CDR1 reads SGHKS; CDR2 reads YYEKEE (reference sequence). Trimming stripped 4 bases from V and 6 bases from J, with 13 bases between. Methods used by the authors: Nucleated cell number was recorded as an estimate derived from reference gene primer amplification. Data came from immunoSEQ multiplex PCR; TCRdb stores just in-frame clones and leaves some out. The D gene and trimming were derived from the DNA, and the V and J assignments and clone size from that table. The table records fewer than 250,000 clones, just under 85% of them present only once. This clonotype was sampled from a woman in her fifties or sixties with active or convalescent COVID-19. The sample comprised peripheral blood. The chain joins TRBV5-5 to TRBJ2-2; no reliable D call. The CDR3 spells CASSLAVSPGELFF. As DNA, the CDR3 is TGTGCCAGCAGCCTTGCGGTGTCCCCCGGGGAGCTGTTTTTT.